The sequence of this TCR beta chain was determined in a study of blood T cell repertoires in COVID-19. This clone came up a few times. This CDR3 has 16 amino acids. Trimming removed 1 base at V and 0 bases at J, with 12 bases between. Germline-derived CDR1 and CDR2 are LNHNV and YYDKDF (reference sequence). Under the authors' procedure: Estimation of nucleated cell counts was performed using reference gene primer amplification. The protocol was immunoSEQ multiplex PCR, while the TCRdb copy is restricted to in-frame clones and leaves out a portion. Clone size and V and J calls were adopted from that table, with D and trimming inferred from the DNA. The table includes 130,000 to 150,000 clones, around four fifths detected once.

This TCR derives from a middle-aged woman with active or convalescent COVID-19. Sequencing was done on a sample of peripheral blood. The V call is TRBV15, the J call TRBJ1-1; D is ambiguous. The CDR3 nucleotides read TGTGCCACCAGCAGAGGGGAGACCTTGATGAACACTGAAGCTTTCTTT. This codes for CATSRGETLMNTEAFF.